What follows is one T cell receptor beta chain and its context. This clonotype was detected a few times. Its antigen specificity is not known. Qualities for individual bases were not recorded, and no much larger clone is one base off. The receptor library was made with 5' RACE. The run used an Illumina HiSeq 2000. A universal primer binding site was introduced by template switching, and a unique molecular identifier was present in the final cDNA, enabling accurate counting of TCR cDNA molecules. Specific primers in the conserved constant-segment region were used to synthesize first-strand cDNA for TCR alpha and beta chains. To control for contamination, every cDNA library was double barcoded, receiving both a SMART-Mk sample barcode and Illumina barcodes. TruSeq adapter sequences along with Illumina sample barcodes were introduced in two successive PCR steps. The TCR alpha and beta cDNA libraries were sequenced on the Illumina HiSeq platform using custom primers. The study's own analysis went as follows. MiGEC was used to process raw reads and extract unique molecular identifiers, and MiXCR was used to find CDR3 positions. For each individual, recombination models were inferred using an EM algorithm with the repgenHMM and IGoR tools. The tcR package in R was used for shared clonotype analysis, with sharing normalized by the product of cloneset sizes. To study raw recombination free of thymic and clonal selection effects, out-of-frame nonproductive sequences were analyzed. TCRdb reran the public reads through fastp at Q25 and MiXCR, keeping productive beta chains. Rows matching on CDR3 protein sequence are summarized as one entry with the most common DNA and genes. In this record, the V and J calls reflect TCRdb's handling and not the investigators' own analysis. Present in this sample are roughly 490,000 distinct CDR3 sequences, about 13% of which were seen just once. The leading ten clones occupy around 0.98% of the sample.

The data are from a study of identical twins (dated by TCRdb to the mid-2010s). Background on the whole study: To test whether fetal clonotypes persist, the study used deep sequencing on TCR alpha and beta repertoires from monozygotic twins, unrelated adults of various ages, and cord blood. To rule out contamination, replicate twin experiments were performed at different times with different library preparation protocols. Study-wide conclusions, independent of this receptor: In monozygotic twins, recombination models systematically underestimated out-of-frame TCR alpha sharing, but the models matched the sharing seen between unrelated individuals. Abundant cord blood beta clonotypes had fewer insertions, young adult naive repertoires showed a similar but weaker trend, and memory repertoires showed no such trend. Compared with coincidental sharing between unrelated individuals, out-of-frame TCR alpha sequences shared between twins had an excess of sequences with low generation probability. Because the same donors could not be followed over many years, conclusions were based on cross-sectional statistical analysis. Zero-insertion analyses could be partly confounded by invariant T cells such as MAIT and iNKT, although diverse VJ usage argued against such confounding for most clonotypes. A weaker excess of twin sharing was found in beta out-of-frame sequences because the signal-to-noise ratio was lowered by fewer shared sequences.

Measured from the cysteine to the phenylalanine, the CDR3 is 11 residues long. The retained sequence is limited to the CDR3, 33 bases, with the frame set at the first base. V sheds 2 bases and J sheds 5 bases, leaving 3 bases between their ends. CDR1 and CDR2, looked up from the germline V gene, are WSHSY and SAAADI. Every donor in the study was a healthy Caucasian. Three pairs of female monozygotic twins, all aged about 18 to 29 years, made up the twin cohort. Positive isolation kits from Invitrogen were used to isolate the CD4+ and CD8+ T cell populations. The same specimen was also included in a second study, on yellow fever vaccine responses in identical twins. As the second study states: The T cell response to vaccination in identical twins was reported by the authors to appear partly convergent and partly personalized. In the study, vaccine-responding T cell clones were precisely tracked in identical twins.

This receptor chain uses TRBV10-2 and TRBJ2-5; the D gene is not confidently resolved. The source material was CD4+ T cells sorted from blood. This TCR was sampled from a woman aged 18-35 years in good health. The DNA sequence follows: TGCGCCAGCAGTGAGATTGAGACCCAGTACTTC. It encodes CASSEIETQYF.